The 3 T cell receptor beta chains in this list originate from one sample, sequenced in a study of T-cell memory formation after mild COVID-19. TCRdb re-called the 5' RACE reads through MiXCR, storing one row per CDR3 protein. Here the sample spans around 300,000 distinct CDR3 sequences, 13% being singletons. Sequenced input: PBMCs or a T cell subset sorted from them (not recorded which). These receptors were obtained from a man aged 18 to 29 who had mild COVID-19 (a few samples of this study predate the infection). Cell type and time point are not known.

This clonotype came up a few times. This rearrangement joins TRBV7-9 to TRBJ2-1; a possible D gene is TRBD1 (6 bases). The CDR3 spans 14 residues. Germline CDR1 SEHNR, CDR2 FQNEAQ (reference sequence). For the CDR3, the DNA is TGTGTATTGGGACACCCGAGCTCCTACAATGAGCAGTTCTTC. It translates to CVLGHPSSYNEQFF.

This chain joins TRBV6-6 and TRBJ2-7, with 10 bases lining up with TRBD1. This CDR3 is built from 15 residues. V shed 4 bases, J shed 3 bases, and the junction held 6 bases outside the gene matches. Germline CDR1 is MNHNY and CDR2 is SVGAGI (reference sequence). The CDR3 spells CASSSRGTGDYEQYF. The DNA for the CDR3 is TGTGCCAGCAGTTCTCGGGGGACAGGGGACTACGAGCAGTACTTC.

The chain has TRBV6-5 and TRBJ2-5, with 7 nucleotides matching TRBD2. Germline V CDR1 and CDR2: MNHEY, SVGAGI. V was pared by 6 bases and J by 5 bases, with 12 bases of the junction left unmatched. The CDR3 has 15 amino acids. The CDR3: CASRKTPTSTETQYF. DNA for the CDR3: TGTGCCAGCAGAAAAACACCGACTAGCACGGAGACCCAGTACTTC.